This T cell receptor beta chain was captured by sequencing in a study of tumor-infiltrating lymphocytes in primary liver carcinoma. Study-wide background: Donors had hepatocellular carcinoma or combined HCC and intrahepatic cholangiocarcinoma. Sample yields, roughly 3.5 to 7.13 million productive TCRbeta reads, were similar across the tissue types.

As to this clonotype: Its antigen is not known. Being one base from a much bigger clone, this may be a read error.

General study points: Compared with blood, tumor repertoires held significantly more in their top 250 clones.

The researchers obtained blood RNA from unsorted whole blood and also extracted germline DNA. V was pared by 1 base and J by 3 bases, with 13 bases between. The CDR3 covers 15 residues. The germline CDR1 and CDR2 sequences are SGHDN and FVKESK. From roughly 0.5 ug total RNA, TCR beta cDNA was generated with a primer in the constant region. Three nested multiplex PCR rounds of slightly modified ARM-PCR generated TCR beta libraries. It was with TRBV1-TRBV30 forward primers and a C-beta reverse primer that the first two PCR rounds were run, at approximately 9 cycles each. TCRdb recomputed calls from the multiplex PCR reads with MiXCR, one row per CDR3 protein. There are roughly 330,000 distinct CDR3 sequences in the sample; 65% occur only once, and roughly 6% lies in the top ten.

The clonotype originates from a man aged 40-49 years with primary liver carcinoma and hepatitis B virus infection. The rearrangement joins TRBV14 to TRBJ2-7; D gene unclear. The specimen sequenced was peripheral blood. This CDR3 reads CASSQAWGSNYEQYF. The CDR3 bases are TGTGCCAGCAGCCAAGCTTGGGGTTCGAACTACGAGCAGTACTTC. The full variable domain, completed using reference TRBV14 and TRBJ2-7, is EAGVTQFPSHSVIEKGQTVTLRCDPISGHDNLYWYRRVMGKEIKFLLHFVKESKQDESGMPNNRFLAERTGGTYSTLKVQPAELEDSGVYFCASSQAWGSNYEQYFGPGTRLTVT.